This record looks at one T cell receptor beta chain sequence and its context. What it binds is not known. The sample comes from a study of shared clonotypes between healthy human individuals. Looking at the study overall: For every donor, three CD4 naive, three CD4 memory, two CD8 naive and one CD8 memory plates were used.

Per sorted-subset replicate PCR, input was approximately 0.2 ug DNA, representing tens of thousands of T cell genomes. Repertoires were generated with immunoSEQ multiplex PCR, while TCRdb's copy carries only in-frame clones and drops some. The sample includes some 700,000 clones, 80% to 95% seen only once; the top ten take 30% to 40%. General study points: Even with large depth, rarefaction showed that sorted-subset sequencing was incomplete.

V was pared by 0 bases and J by 1 base, with 7 bases between. The CDR3 consists of 15 residues. CDR1 SGHVS and CDR2 FQNEAQ come from the germline V gene. Each sample came from a Caucasian adult donor living in Nashville, Tennessee. Sequencing was performed on memory CD8+ T cells from PBMCs. As to subset: CD45RO+ cells pooled with CCR7-negative TemRA cells. The chain combines TRBV7-8 with TRBJ2-1, with unresolved D. The receptor was derived from a man aged 18 to 30 in good health. Some clones in this sample may be carry-over from other donors' samples. The CDR3 DNA reads as TGTGCCAGCAGCTTAGCGCCGAATTCCTACAATGAGCAGTTCTTC. Protein sequence: CASSLAPNSYNEQFF. The full variable domain, rest sourced from reference TRBV7-8 and TRBJ2-1, is GAGVSQSPRYKVAKRGQDVALRCDPISGHVSLFWYQQALGQGPEFLTYFQNEAQLDKSGLPSDRFFAERPEGSVSTLKIQRTQQEDSAVYLCASSLAPNSYNEQFFGPGTRLTVL.